Listed below are T cell receptor beta chains from one sample, sequenced in a study. A single record per CDR3 protein comes from TCRdb applying MiXCR to the 5' RACE reads. The sample includes 20,000 to 25,000 distinct CDR3 sequences, more than 30% of them seen just once. The sequencing sample was made of tumor-infiltrating naive CD4+ T cells sorted from the breast tumor. The receptors here all came from a female donor with breast cancer. Both conserved end residues are part of each CDR3. D genes are given only for firm matches. Clone size appears in some rows only: once, few, many, or a class for an expanded clone.

v_gene	j_gene	abundance	d_gene	CDR3aa	CDR3nt
TRBV12-3/TRBV12-4	TRBJ2-3	medium-sized	TRBD2	CASSPTSGTDTQYF	TGTGCCAGCAGTCCCACTAGCGGCACAGATACGCAGTATTTT
TRBV28	TRBJ1-1	medium-sized	.	CASSLRQENTEAFF	TGTGCCAGCAGTTTGCGACAGGAGAACACTGAAGCTTTCTTT
TRBV12-3/TRBV12-4	TRBJ1-2	many	.	CASSFRMTATSNYGYTF	TGTGCCAGCAGTTTTCGCATGACAGCGACTTCTAACTATGGCTACACCTTC
TRBV5-1	TRBJ2-1	.	.	CASSLSAGGGDGQFF	TGCGCCAGCAGCTTGAGCGCGGGCGGCGGGGATGGGCAGTTCTTC
TRBV12-3/TRBV12-4	TRBJ2-2	.	.	CASRPISGNTGELFF	TGTGCCAGCAGACCTATCAGCGGGAACACCGGGGAGCTGTTTTTT
TRBV12-3/TRBV12-4	TRBJ1-1	.	.	CASKAARGTEAFF	TGTGCCAGCAAGGCTGCCAGGGGTACTGAAGCTTTCTTT
TRBV6-6	TRBJ1-5	few	.	CASRISGGPYSNQPQHF	TGTGCCAGCAGAATCTCCGGGGGGCCTTATAGCAATCAGCCCCAGCATTTT
TRBV5-1	TRBJ2-1	.	.	CASSLGQYNEQFF	TGCGCCAGCAGCTTGGGCCAGTACAATGAGCAGTTCTTC
TRBV5-1	TRBJ1-1	.	.	CASSLLRLNTEAFF	TGCGCCAGCAGCTTGCTCCGTCTGAACACTGAAGCTTTCTTT
TRBV5-1	TRBJ1-3	.	.	CASSYRTPGNTIYF	TGCGCCAGCAGCTACCGGACACCAGGAAACACCATATATTTT
TRBV20-1	TRBJ2-3	many	TRBD2	CSARRGEATQYF	TGCAGTGCCCGGCGGGGGGAGGCCACGCAGTATTTT
TRBV7-3	TRBJ2-1	.	TRBD2	CASSLGLADEQFF	TGTGCCAGCAGTCTCGGACTAGCAGATGAGCAGTTCTTC
TRBV4-1	TRBJ1-2	.	.	CASSQDQGHYGYTF	TGCGCCAGCAGCCAAGATCAGGGGCACTATGGCTACACCTTC
TRBV20-1	TRBJ2-7	.	TRBD2	CSAFKRENDEQYF	TGCAGTGCTTTTAAGCGGGAGAACGACGAGCAGTACTTC
TRBV10-1	TRBJ2-1	few	TRBD1	CASSNTGGKHNEQFF	TGCGCCAGCAGTAATACAGGGGGCAAACACAATGAGCAGTTCTTC
TRBV19	TRBJ1-1	many	TRBD1	CASSIGTENTEAFF	TGTGCCAGTAGTATTGGGACAGAGAACACTGAAGCTTTCTTT
TRBV6-5	TRBJ2-1	many	.	CASSYSIAQAYNEQFF	TGTGCCAGCAGTTACTCGATTGCACAAGCCTACAATGAGCAGTTCTTC
TRBV6-5	TRBJ1-1	.	.	CASSDEGSGTEAFF	TGTGCCAGCAGTGATGAGGGGAGTGGCACTGAAGCTTTCTTT
TRBV6-5	TRBJ2-7	medium-sized	TRBD1	CASSFTGVDEQYF	TGTGCCAGCAGTTTCACAGGGGTGGACGAGCAGTACTTC
TRBV28	TRBJ2-7	.	TRBD2	CASSFDDGLAGGTSYEQYF	TGTGCCAGCAGTTTCGATGACGGACTAGCGGGAGGAACTTCCTACGAGCAGTACTTC
TRBV7-2	TRBJ1-1	few	.	CASSQTGREGGTEAFF	TGTGCCAGCAGCCAAACAGGGCGGGAAGGTGGCACTGAAGCTTTCTTT
TRBV28	TRBJ2-5	.	.	CASRRAGQQLVETQYF	TGTGCCAGCAGAAGAGCGGGACAGCAACTGGTAGAGACCCAGTACTTC
TRBV28	TRBJ1-5	.	.	CASSTGSHQPQHF	TGTGCCAGCAGCACGGGAAGTCATCAGCCCCAGCATTTT
TRBV5-1	TRBJ2-7	few	.	CASSLVGAHEQYF	TGCGCCAGCAGCTTGGTTGGGGCCCACGAGCAGTACTTC
TRBV12-3/TRBV12-4	TRBJ2-7	many	.	CASSLVGPYEQYF	TGTGCCAGCAGTTTAGTAGGCCCCTACGAGCAGTACTTC
TRBV13	TRBJ1-1	once	.	CASSFRQLEASF	TGTGCCAGCAGCTTTAGACAGCTTGAAGCTTCCTTT
TRBV3-1	TRBJ2-1	once	TRBD2	CASSQVPLAGGPNEQFF	TGTGCCAGCAGCCAAGTCCCGCTAGCGGGAGGCCCCAATGAGCAGTTCTTC
TRBV5-6	TRBJ2-7	many	.	CASSLANYEQYF	TGTGCCAGCAGCTTGGCCAACTACGAGCAGTACTTC
TRBV6-6	TRBJ2-1	few	TRBD2	CASSQGLAAIDEQFF	TGTGCCAGCAGTCAAGGACTAGCGGCGATCGATGAGCAGTTCTTC